The next 24 T cell receptor beta chains were all read from a single sample in a study of identical twins. A single record per CDR3 protein comes from TCRdb applying MiXCR to the 5' RACE reads. Of approximately 490,000 distinct CDR3 sequences in the sample, 20% to 25% were seen once. This sample also belongs to another study, concerning yellow fever vaccine responses in identical twins.

The material sequenced was CD4+ T cells sorted from blood. These TCRs come from a woman aged 18-35 years in good health.

V gene TRBV6-7 combines with J gene TRBJ2-5, with D possibly matching TRBD1 (6 bases). TRBV6-7 counts as an open reading frame of uncertain function. The germline V and J ends were trimmed by 0 bases and 4 bases, with 15 bases remaining between them. This CDR3 is 16 amino acids long. CDR3 amino acids: CASSYSGRGGGETQYF. In DNA, the CDR3 is TGTGCCAGCAGTTACTCGGGCAGGGGCGGTGGAGAGACCCAGTACTTC.

This clonotype was seen a handful of times. The chain is built from TRBV5-1 and TRBJ2-5, with a possible D match to TRBD1 (6 bases). CDR1 SGHRS and CDR2 YFSETQ come from the germline V gene. V lost 3 bases and J lost 1, with 19 bases in between. The CDR3 extends over 17 amino acids. The CDR3 DNA is TGCGCCAGCAGCTCCGATAGCAGGGGAAGAGGCCAAGAGACCCAGTACTTC. It yields the protein CASSSDSRGRGQETQYF.

This clonotype was seen more than once but under ten times. This sequence joins TRBV28 and TRBJ2-1; 7 nucleotides align to TRBD1. Germline CDR1 is MDHEN and CDR2 is SYDVKM. The CDR3 sequence is 14 residues long. The V and J ends lost 7 bases and 7 bases, in that order; junction bases with no gene match: 10. This chain's CDR3 is CASTLGTARNEQFF. Written as DNA, the CDR3 is TGTGCCAGCACCCTGGGGACAGCTAGGAATGAGCAGTTCTTC. Complete variable domain (other parts from reference TRBV28 and TRBJ2-1): DVKVTQSSRYLVKRTGEKVFLECVQDMDHENMFWYRQDPGLGLRLIYFSYDVKMKEKGDIPEGYSVSREKKERFSLILESASTNQTSMYLCASTLGTARNEQFFGPGTRLTVL.

The chain couples TRBV3-1 to TRBJ2-7, with TRBD1 identical over 7 bases. Germline loops: CDR1 LGHDT, CDR2 YNNKEL (reference sequence). V lost 1 base to trimming and J lost 1 base; unmatched junction nucleotides: 4. The CDR3 is 15 amino acids. The CDR3 loop reads CASSQAPTGSYEQYF. The DNA for the CDR3 is TGTGCCAGCAGCCAAGCCCCGACAGGGTCCTACGAGCAGTACTTC.

The CDR3 DNA reads as TGTGCCAGCAGTTTAGAGGGGGCAATCAATCAGCCCCAGCATTTT. It specifies CASSLEGAINQPQHF. The rearrangement links TRBV12-3 or TRBV12-4 to TRBJ1-5; 7 bases agree with TRBD1. The J segment lost 3 bases and the V segment lost 1 base, leaving 3 bases of the junction unmatched. This CDR3 comprises 15 residues.

The chain combines TRBV7-2 with TRBJ2-1; 9 bases align to TRBD2. The CDR3 totals 15 residues. V lost 6 bases, J lost 4 bases, and 7 bases stayed unmatched. Looked up from germline, CDR1 is SGHTA and CDR2 is FQGNSA. This CDR3 is CASRRGLAGYNEQFF. For the CDR3, the DNA is TGTGCCAGCAGACGTGGGCTAGCGGGATACAATGAGCAGTTCTTC.

The sample holds a few counts of this clonotype. The chain joins TRBV12-3 or TRBV12-4 to TRBJ2-3; 8 bases are a match to TRBD1. The V and J ends lost 6 bases and 0 bases, in that order; junction bases with no gene match: 20. This CDR3 spans 20 amino acids. The CDR3 bases are TGTGCCAGCAGACTGCACAGGGGGGACAGATTTACTCCTAGCACAGATACGCAGTATTTT. Protein: CASRLHRGDRFTPSTDTQYF.

The chain combines TRBV12-3 or TRBV12-4 with TRBJ2-3; 9 bases are shared with TRBD1. This CDR3 spans 16 amino acids. V lost 6 bases, J lost 1 base, and 8 bases stayed unmatched. The CDR3 DNA reads as TGTGCCAGCAGGTCCGGGACAGGGTTTGGCACAGATACGCAGTATTTT. Translating it yields CASRSGTGFGTDTQYF.

Only a few counts were recorded for this clonotype. This chain uses TRBV6-5 with TRBJ2-3, with TRBD2 matching 12 bases. Trimming at V came to 2 bases and at J to 4 bases, leaving 4 bases not matched to a gene. The CDR3 sequence is 16 residues long. The germline gives CDR1 MNHEY, CDR2 SVGAGI. The CDR3 sequence is CASSYGLAGGPDTQYF. CDR3 in DNA: TGTGCCAGCAGTTACGGGCTAGCGGGAGGGCCAGATACGCAGTATTTT.

The chain links TRBV5-1 to TRBJ2-7; unclear D gene. Trimming took off 0 bases at V and 2 bases at J, with 6 bases between the two ends. The CDR3 runs 13 residues. Germline V CDR1 and CDR2: SGHRS, YFSETQ. CDR3 in DNA: TGCGCCAGCAGCTTGGGGCCCCCCTACGAGCAGTACTTC. Translating it yields CASSLGPPYEQYF.

This clonotype has only a few counts. CDR3 nucleotides: TGTGCCAGTAGTCGTGGGGCAGGGGGACTCCACTTT. Protein: CASSRGAGGLHF. The gene calls are TRBV19 and TRBJ1-6, with 7 bases that match TRBD1. The CDR3 has 12 residues. Trimming cost V 5 bases and J 16 bases; bases outside gene matches: 8. The V gene's germline CDR1 is LNHDA and CDR2 SQIVND (reference sequence).

This clonotype has more than one count but fewer than ten. The gene calls are TRBV11-2 and TRBJ2-7; 8 nucleotides line up with TRBD2. Germline trimming cut 3 bases from V and 6 bases from J; bases unmatched to any gene: 7. In germline, CDR1 is SGHAT, CDR2 FQNNGV. The CDR3 totals 14 residues. The CDR3 protein is CASSFGGGRREQYF. CDR3 nucleotides: TGTGCCAGCAGCTTTGGCGGGGGGCGACGCGAGCAGTACTTC. Looking up the rest from reference TRBV11-2 and TRBJ2-7 gives the full variable domain: EAGVAQSPRYKIIEKRQSVAFWCNPISGHATLYWYQQILGQGPKLLIQFQNNGVVDDSQLPKDRFSAERLKGVDSTLKIQPAKLEDSAVYLCASSFGGGRREQYFGPGTRLTVT.

The chain employs TRBV10-1 and TRBJ2-1; TRBD2 is a possible D gene (5 bases). The V gene's germline CDR1 is WNHNN and CDR2 SYGVQD (reference sequence). The CDR3 spans 15 residues. The V gene lost 4 bases and the J gene lost 6 bases, with 16 bases spanning the gap. The CDR3 is CASSAEGVGGNEQFF. CDR3 DNA: TGCGCCAGCAGTGCTGAGGGAGTTGGTGGCAATGAGCAGTTCTTC.

This chain joins TRBV18 and TRBJ2-2; 7 nucleotides agree with TRBD2. Per germline, CDR1 KGHSH and CDR2 LQKENI. The CDR3 spans 17 residues. Germline trimming cut 3 bases from V and 2 bases from J; bases unmatched to any gene: 9. The CDR3 DNA reads as TGTGCCAGCTCACCCCCGAACTCGGGGGGTAACACCGGGGAGCTGTTTTTT. This gives the protein CASSPPNSGGNTGELFF.

The sample holds a few counts of this clonotype. The J gene is TRBJ1-1, the V gene TRBV3-1; D is ambiguous. Germline CDR1 reads LGHDT; CDR2 reads YNNKEL (reference sequence). Trimming took 1 base from V and 0 from J, leaving 3 bases between them. The CDR3 length is 13 residues. As DNA, the CDR3 is TGTGCCAGCAGCCAAGTAATGAACACTGAAGCTTTCTTT. Its translation: CASSQVMNTEAFF.

CDR3 residues: CASGGNSGRVNTGELFF. CDR3 DNA sequence: TGTGCCAGCGGTGGGAATAGCGGGAGAGTTAACACCGGGGAGCTGTTTTTT. The V and J genes are TRBV6-1 and TRBJ2-2, with 9 bases aligning to TRBD2. Trimming at V came to 8 bases and at J to 2 bases, leaving 12 bases not matched to a gene. The germline V gene has CDR1 MNHNS and CDR2 SASEGT. The CDR3 consists of 17 residues.

The table lists this clonotype with many counts. The J gene is TRBJ2-1, the V gene TRBV4-1, with TRBD2 matching 14 bases. V was pared by 1 base and J by 7 bases, with 3 bases of the junction left unmatched. From germline, CDR1 is MGHRA and CDR2 YSYEKL. CDR3 length: 16 residues. The CDR3 protein is CASSQGTSGGYNEQFF. CDR3 sequence (DNA): TGCGCCAGCAGCCAAGGGACTAGCGGGGGGTATAATGAGCAGTTCTTC.

This clonotype appeared a few times. The CDR3, as DNA: TGTGCCAGCAGCCGGGTCTTGGGGGGCCTAAACATTCAGTACTTC. It codes for CASSRVLGGLNIQYF. The gene calls are TRBV11-2 and TRBJ2-4; either TRBD1 or TRBD2 may supply D (6 bases each). Trimming stripped 5 bases from V and 6 bases from J, with 17 bases between. This CDR3 has 15 amino acids. Germline V gene data show CDR1 as SGHAT and CDR2 as FQNNGV.

This clonotype came up a few times. This sequence joins TRBV9 and TRBJ1-1; D possibly corresponds to TRBD1 (6 bases). From germline, CDR1 is SGDLS and CDR2 YYNGEE. CDR3 length equals 14 residues. With 8 bases removed from V and 3 bases from J, the gap between germline ends came to 17 bases. The CDR3 DNA follows: TGTGCCAGAGGGGGACACCTACTGGACACTGAAGCTTTCTTT. Its translation: CARGGHLLDTEAFF.

The CDR3 region has the DNA TGTGCCAGCAGCGCGGACAGCACCTACGAGCAGTACGTC. This encodes CASSADSTYEQYV. The chain links TRBV6-2 or TRBV6-3 to TRBJ2-7; a weak D match, TRBD1 (6 bases). This CDR3 has 13 amino acids. Germline assignment: CDR1 MNHEY and CDR2 SVGEGT. The V end lost 6 bases, the J end lost 2 bases, and 11 bases lay between the germline ends.

V is TRBV20-1 and J is TRBJ1-1; D call uncertain. The V gene lost 0 bases and the J gene lost 0 bases, with 8 bases spanning the gap. Looked up from germline, CDR1 is DFQATT and CDR2 is SNEGSKA (reference sequence). The CDR3 covers 14 residues. The CDR3 region is CSARDGPVNTEAFF. In DNA form, the CDR3 reads TGCAGTGCTAGAGATGGCCCGGTGAACACTGAAGCTTTCTTT.

This clonotype occurred a few times. The chain combines TRBV3-1 with TRBJ2-7, with TRBD2 matching 11 bases. J gave up 2 bases and V 4 bases, and 16 bases lay outside the gene matches. Germline assignment: CDR1 LGHDT and CDR2 YNNKEL (reference sequence). CDR3 length equals 19 residues. As DNA, the CDR3 is TGTGCCAGCAGCCTCAACGCACAGGAGACTAGCGGGGAAACCTACGAGCAGTACGTC. This encodes CASSLNAQETSGETYEQYV.

In DNA, the CDR3 is TGTGCCAGCAGTTTATTACGGGGGGCAGGCGAGCAGTACTTC. Protein product: CASSLLRGAGEQYF. This rearrangement joins TRBV27 to TRBJ2-7; D perhaps matches TRBD2 (7 bases). There are 14 residues in the CDR3. V was cut by 1 base and J by 6 bases, with 13 bases left in between. The germline gives CDR1 MNHEY, CDR2 SMNVEV (reference sequence).

The gene calls are TRBV29-1 and TRBJ2-3; 7 bases map to TRBD2. The CDR3 is 17 residues long. Looked up from germline, CDR1 is SQVTM and CDR2 is ANQGSEA. V lost 5 bases, J lost 1 base, and 15 bases stayed unmatched. This chain's CDR3 is CSVLTRSGAGGTDTQYF. CDR3 nucleotide sequence: TGCAGCGTTCTTACGAGGAGCGGGGCTGGAGGCACAGATACGCAGTATTTT.